A single sample gave rise to the 21 T cell receptor beta chains below, sequenced in a study of blood T cell repertoires in COVID-19. Assay: immunoSEQ multiplex PCR; the TCRdb copy retains only in-frame clones and omits some. Among a few hundred thousand clones listed, more than 75% were seen once. Sequenced sample: PBMCs or T cells enriched from blood (not recorded which). Every receptor here comes from a young woman who had recovered from COVID-19.

The chain recombines TRBV27 with TRBJ2-2; 9 nucleotides align to TRBD1. This CDR3 has 15 residues. From germline, CDR1 is MNHEY and CDR2 SMNVEV (reference sequence). V lost 3 bases to trimming and J lost 6 bases; unmatched junction nucleotides: 5. CDR3 DNA: TGTGCCAGCAGTTTTACGGACAGGGGCCCCGGGGAGCTGTTTTTT. This translates into CASSFTDRGPGELFF.

The chain couples TRBV4-1 to TRBJ1-1; 9 bases fit TRBD1. Germline values: CDR1 MGHRA, CDR2 YSYEKL. The CDR3 consists of 15 residues. V dropped 6 bases and J dropped 5; count of bases not matched to a gene: 10. CDR3: CASRPTGTGQTEAFF. As DNA, the CDR3 is TGCGCCAGCAGACCAACCGGGACAGGGCAAACTGAAGCTTTCTTT.

The rearrangement uses TRBV11-2 and TRBJ2-7; D is unclear. The germline V and J ends were trimmed by 0 bases and 3 bases, with 6 bases remaining between them. Germline-derived CDR1 and CDR2 are SGHAT and FQNNGV. The CDR3 has 13 residues. The CDR3 bases are TGTGCCAGCAGCTTAGAACAGATCTACGAGCAGTACTTC. This sequence encodes CASSLEQIYEQYF.

The chain is built from TRBV7-9 and TRBJ2-2; D gene unclear. CDR1 is SEHNR, CDR2 FQNEAQ, per germline (reference sequence). The CDR3 runs to 15 residues. Trimming left V 5 bases short and J 1 base short, with 11 bases between. Here the CDR3 reads CASSPMAGNTGELFF. CDR3 DNA: TGTGCCAGCAGCCCTATGGCAGGGAACACCGGGGAGCTGTTTTTT.

The CDR3 DNA sequence: TGTGCCAGCAGCAACCCTCGAGGTTTGGATTCACCCCTCCACTTT. This translates into CASSNPRGLDSPLHF. This chain joins TRBV28 and TRBJ1-6; D not resolved. The V and J ends lost 6 bases and 8 bases respectively, with 17 bases between them. Germline-derived CDR1 and CDR2 are MDHEN and SYDVKM. The CDR3 loop spans 15 amino acids.

The genes are TRBV6-5 and TRBJ2-7; TRBD2 agrees at 12 bases. The CDR3 runs 15 residues. Trimming took 6 bases from V and 2 from J; bases not matched to a gene: 5. Germline CDR1 is MNHEY and CDR2 is SVGAGI. The CDR3 here is CASRGGLAGTYEQYF. CDR3 nucleotides: TGTGCCAGCAGGGGGGGACTAGCGGGCACCTACGAGCAGTACTTC.

V and J are TRBV11-2 and TRBJ1-5, with 8 bases aligning to TRBD1. From germline, CDR1 is SGHAT and CDR2 FQNNGV. V dropped 4 bases and J dropped 5; count of bases not matched to a gene: 7. The CDR3 spans 15 residues. The CDR3 spells CASSSGQEAYQPQHF. The DNA for the CDR3 is TGTGCCAGCAGCTCGGGACAGGAGGCCTATCAGCCCCAGCATTTT.

The V and J genes are TRBV9 and TRBJ2-3, with 8 bases aligning to TRBD2. Trimming at V came to 0 bases and at J to 1 base, leaving 4 bases not matched to a gene. The germline V gene has CDR1 SGDLS and CDR2 YYNGEE. The CDR3 consists of 16 residues. The chain's CDR3 is CASSVDRAGGTDTQYF. CDR3 sequence (DNA): TGTGCCAGCAGCGTAGACCGAGCGGGGGGCACAGATACGCAGTATTTT.

This chain uses TRBV30 with TRBJ1-1; D remains unclear. Deletions cut 3 bases from V and 4 bases from J, with 9 bases between. The CDR3 runs to 12 residues. Germline-derived CDR1 and CDR2 are GTSNPN and SVGIG (reference sequence). The CDR3: CAWSERSTEAFF. The CDR3 DNA reads TGTGCCTGGAGCGAACGGAGCACTGAAGCTTTCTTT.

The chain employs TRBV29-1 and TRBJ1-4, with TRBD1 identical over 8 bases. V gave up 6 bases and J gave up 0 bases; unmatched junction bases: 6. The CDR3 is 15 amino acids. The germline V gene encodes CDR1 SQVTM and CDR2 ANQGSEA. The CDR3, as DNA: TGCAGCGTCGAGACAGGGGCCGCAACTAATGAAAAACTGTTTTTT. Translating gives CSVETGAATNEKLFF. The full variable domain, in which reference TRBV29-1 and TRBJ1-4 provide the parts outside the CDR3, is SAVISQKPSRDICQRGTSLTIQCQVDSQVTMMFWYRQQPGQSLTLIATANQGSEATYESGFVIDKFPISRPNLTFSTLTVSNMSPEDSSIYLCSVETGAATNEKLFFGSGTQLSVL.

V is TRBV15 and J is TRBJ2-7, with D possibly being TRBD2 (5 bases). Germline V lookup: CDR1 LNHNV, CDR2 YYDKDF (reference sequence). Trimming left V 1 base short and J 7 bases short, with 11 bases between. This CDR3 has 13 residues. As DNA, the CDR3 is TGTGCCACCAGCAGAGGGAGGTTCGGGGAGCAGTACTTC. Translation: CATSRGRFGEQYF.

CDR3 protein: CASSRQANQPQHF. CDR3 DNA: TGTGCCAGCAGTAGACAGGCTAATCAGCCCCAGCATTTT. The chain has TRBV6-5 and TRBJ1-5; TRBD1 is a possible D gene (6 bases). Trimming removed 5 bases at V and 4 bases at J, with 9 bases between. Looked up from germline, CDR1 is MNHEY and CDR2 is SVGAGI. The CDR3 totals 13 residues.

The rearrangement uses TRBV21-1 and TRBJ2-5; TRBD1 reflects the table's D call only, with no check against the DNA. TRBV21-1 is recorded as a pseudogene. The CDR3 consists of 15 residues. CDR3 residues: CASSITGTPKETQYF. CDR3 in DNA: TGTGCCAGCAGTATAACCGGGACACCAAAAGAGACCCAGTACTTC.

The chain uses TRBV28 and TRBJ1-2; TRBD1 matches 8 bases. The ends lost 2 bases at V and 7 bases at J; junction bases unmatched: 3. The CDR3 spans 13 residues. Per the germline V gene, CDR1 is MDHEN and CDR2 is SYDVKM. CDR3 region: CASSLDRGSGYTF. The CDR3 DNA sequence: TGTGCCAGCAGTTTAGACAGGGGAAGTGGCTACACCTTC.

The gene calls are TRBV7-3 and TRBJ2-1; 9 nucleotides line up with TRBD2. J gave up 9 bases and V 4 bases, and 10 bases lay outside the gene matches. This CDR3 contains 15 residues. Germline values: CDR1 SGHTA, CDR2 FQGTGA. The CDR3 region is CASSSGLATPGEQFF. CDR3 DNA: TGTGCCAGCAGCTCGGGACTAGCTACCCCGGGTGAGCAGTTCTTC.

The rearrangement joins TRBV3-1 (or the pseudogene TRBV3-2) to TRBJ1-3, with a weak D call TRBD1 (5 bases). V lost 4 bases and J lost 2, with 15 bases in between. Germline loops: CDR1 LGHDT, CDR2 YNNKEL (reference sequence). The CDR3 contains 16 residues. For the CDR3, the DNA is TGTGCCAGCAGCCTAAGCCCCAGGGCGGCTGGAAACACCATATATTTT. Residues: CASSLSPRAAGNTIYF.

This clone occurred once. V and J are TRBV7-2 and TRBJ1-1; weak D call: TRBD1 (6 bases). CDR1 SGHTA and CDR2 FQGNSA come from the germline V gene. V lost 5 bases and J lost 8, with 15 bases in between. The CDR3 runs 13 residues. The CDR3 bases are TGTGCCAGCAGCCTGGGACACGTGCTGGAAGCTTTCTTT. Protein product: CASSLGHVLEAFF.

The rearrangement uses TRBV7-2 and TRBJ2-3; D remains unclear. CDR3 length: 15 amino acids. The V gene's germline CDR1 is SGHTA and CDR2 FQGNSA. The V gene lost 7 bases and the J gene lost 0 bases, with 14 bases spanning the gap. The CDR3: CASTVSAASTDTQYF. CDR3 nucleotide sequence: TGTGCCAGCACGGTGTCGGCGGCTAGCACAGATACGCAGTATTTT.

The chain links TRBV5-6 to TRBJ2-5; 7 nucleotides match TRBD2. J lost 1 base, V lost 0 bases, and 3 bases had no gene match. This CDR3 spans 15 amino acids. Germline CDR1 is SGHDT and CDR2 is YYEEEE. DNA of the CDR3: TGTGCCAGCAGCTTGGGGGGGACTACCCAAGAGACCCAGTACTTC. Residues: CASSLGGTTQETQYF.

This clone occurred once. The rearrangement joins TRBV18 to TRBJ2-2; no firm D call. Trimming cost V 0 bases and J 6 bases, with 11 bases left between them. Germline loops: CDR1 KGHSH, CDR2 LQKENI. The length of the CDR3 is 15 residues. Here the CDR3 DNA reads TGTGCCAGCTCACCACCGCCCGACGGAGCCGGGGAGCTGTTTTTT. Translating it yields CASSPPPDGAGELFF.

This rearrangement joins TRBV18 to TRBJ2-3; 9 bases map to TRBD2. Trimming removed 3 bases from V and 2 bases from J; junction bases left unmatched: 12. Germline CDR1 and CDR2: KGHSH and LQKENI. This CDR3 comprises 18 residues. The CDR3 spells CASSPPIGAGGATDTQYF. The CDR3 coding sequence is TGTGCCAGCTCACCCCCCATTGGGGCGGGGGGGGCCACAGATACGCAGTATTTT.